Shown below are 5 T cell receptor beta chains from a single sample sequenced in a study of technical replicates of blood from several donors (dated by TCRdb to 2015 to 2018). Libraries were constructed by the immunoSEQ multiplex PCR assay. What TCRdb holds here is the immuneACCESS table cut down to in-frame rearrangements. Part of the clones is not present; checked against another copy, under half of the missing clones reflect an unresolved V gene, and the others are unexplained. The sample table shows around 15,000 clones, and more than 75% are seen once. 9.5% to 15% of the sample is taken by the ten largest. What was sequenced was PBMCs. Receptors were obtained from a human donor in good health.

This chain joins TRBV10-1 and TRBJ1-4, with 7 positions matching TRBD1. The CDR3 contains 15 residues. CDR1 WNHNN and CDR2 SYGVQD come from the germline V gene (reference sequence). J lost 0 bases, V lost 4 bases, and 2 bases had no gene match. The CDR3 nucleotides read TGCGCCAGCAGTGCAGGACAGGCAACTAATGAAAAACTGTTTTTT. Amino acids: CASSAGQATNEKLFF.

The chain employs TRBV7-9 and TRBJ2-7; 10 bases map to TRBD2. This CDR3 has 16 residues. Losses at the gene ends were 5 bases for V and 3 bases for J; bases not matched to a gene: 10. From germline, CDR1 is SEHNR and CDR2 FQNEAQ (reference sequence). The CDR3 loop reads CASSQKPSGSDYEQYF. The CDR3 bases are TGTGCCAGCAGCCAAAAGCCTAGCGGGAGTGACTACGAGCAGTACTTC.

V and J are TRBV5-1 and TRBJ2-5, with 7 bases fitting TRBD2. CDR3 length: 13 amino acids. Germline lookup yields CDR1 SGHRS and CDR2 YFSETQ. Trimming at V came to 5 bases and at J to 5 bases, leaving 6 bases not matched to a gene. The CDR3 reads CASRARGGETQYF. Written as DNA, the CDR3 is TGCGCCAGCAGAGCGAGGGGAGGGGAGACCCAGTACTTC.

The chain has TRBV6-5 and TRBJ2-7; TRBD2 aligns across 8 bases. This CDR3 spans 15 amino acids. From germline, CDR1 is MNHEY and CDR2 SVGAGI. With 6 bases clipped from V and 5 bases from J, the junction kept 12 bases outside the gene matches. The CDR3 sequence is CASRQRGAGGDEQYF. CDR3 DNA: TGTGCCAGCAGACAACGGGGGGCCGGGGGGGACGAGCAGTACTTC.

The genes are TRBV7-3 and TRBJ2-2; tentatively, D is TRBD2 (6 bases). The CDR3 has 15 residues. Trimming pared 5 bases from V and 0 bases from J, leaving 10 bases between. CDR1 and CDR2 from the germline V gene are SGHTA and FQGTGA. CDR3: CASSPDYANTGELFF. The CDR3 DNA sequence: TGTGCCAGCAGCCCGGACTACGCGAACACCGGGGAGCTGTTTTTT.